Sequencing of this T cell receptor (beta chain) was carried out in a study of T cell responses to AZD1222 COVID-19 vaccine. Study information: Whether given at about 4 or about 12 weeks, second doses were pooled.

Details on this clone: Its antigen is not known.

CDR1 and CDR2 (germline): SGHTA, FQGNSA. The CDR3 totals 15 residues. The V and J ends lost 6 bases and 10 bases respectively, with 19 bases between them. Overall study results and limits: The number of AZD1222 recipients seropositive at baseline was only 5 to 7. The donor cohort was predominantly white British with a female majority, and clonal diversity may have been underestimated. Repertoire collection took place solely once the T cell response had peaked.

The data were produced by immunoSEQ multiplex PCR, yet TCRdb's version contains in-frame clones alone and is incomplete. The table has about 120,000 clones, about 85% seen once. The V call is TRBV7-2, the J call TRBJ1-6, with D unresolved. This specimen consisted of peripheral blood, obtained on day 0 of AZD1222 vaccination. This TCR derives from an adult in good health. The CDR3 is CASRLDPQVRSPLHF. The DNA of the CDR3 is TGTGCCAGCAGGCTAGATCCCCAGGTACGATCACCCCTCCACTTT.